This T cell receptor beta chain was sequenced for a study of PD-1 blockade in classical Hodgkin lymphoma. General study points: Repertoire difference causes, possibly disease activity or prior therapy, remain undefined. Unlike CD8+ TCR diversity, which did not rise significantly by C4D1, CD4+ TCR diversity did.

V dropped 2 bases and J dropped 5 bases, with 18 bases sitting between them. The germline gives CDR1 MNHNS, CDR2 SASEGT. CDR3 length: 16 residues. Time point in this sample: cycle 4 day 1 (C4D1), after less than seven weeks of nivolumab. Relapses following autologous stem cell transplantation were seen in all patients, with brentuximab vedotin exposure varying. As for this clone: The antigen is undetermined.

Profiled with immunoSEQ multiplex PCR; TCRdb holds only in-frame clones, not every one. Of approximately 21,000 clones in the sample, roughly 71% were seen once. The specimen comprised peripheral blood mononuclear cells (PBMCs), sampled before the fourth cycle of nivolumab. The clonotype comes from a human donor with classical Hodgkin lymphoma. This chain links TRBV6-1 with TRBJ1-2; maybe TRBD1 (5 bases). CDR3 sequence: CASSELAGGGLYGYTF. The CDR3 region has the DNA TGTGCCAGCAGTGAACTTGCGGGCGGGGGACTATATGGCTACACCTTC.